This TCR beta chain was captured in a study of OX40 agonist ivuxolimab in advanced cancers. About the research overall: The mean age was about 61 years, ranging from 23 to 79, with 65% to 90% of participants male. General observations from the study: Both CD4+ and CD8+ T cell populations in blood had undergone clonal expansion by week 6 at 0.1 to 3.0 mg/kg.

Clones were sequenced by immunoSEQ multiplex PCR, and TCRdb holds only the in-frame ones, with some missing. Of over 100,000 clones in the sample, approximately 90% were seen once. As regards this clone: Its specificity is not known.

The length of the CDR3 is 16 residues. V dropped 5 bases and J dropped 2; count of bases not matched to a gene: 5. The germline V gene has CDR1 WNHNN and CDR2 SYGVQD (reference sequence). The sequencing here drew on CD4+ or CD8+ T cells sorted from blood, taken in a trial of the OX40 agonist ivuxolimab. The chain couples TRBV10-1 to TRBJ2-3, with 12 bases identical to TRBD1. The clonotype was recovered from an adult with an advanced solid tumor such as melanoma, head and neck, liver or kidney cancer. CDR3: CASSSGQGAITDTQYF. Written as DNA, the CDR3 is TGCGCCAGCAGTTCGGGACAGGGGGCCATCACAGATACGCAGTATTTT.